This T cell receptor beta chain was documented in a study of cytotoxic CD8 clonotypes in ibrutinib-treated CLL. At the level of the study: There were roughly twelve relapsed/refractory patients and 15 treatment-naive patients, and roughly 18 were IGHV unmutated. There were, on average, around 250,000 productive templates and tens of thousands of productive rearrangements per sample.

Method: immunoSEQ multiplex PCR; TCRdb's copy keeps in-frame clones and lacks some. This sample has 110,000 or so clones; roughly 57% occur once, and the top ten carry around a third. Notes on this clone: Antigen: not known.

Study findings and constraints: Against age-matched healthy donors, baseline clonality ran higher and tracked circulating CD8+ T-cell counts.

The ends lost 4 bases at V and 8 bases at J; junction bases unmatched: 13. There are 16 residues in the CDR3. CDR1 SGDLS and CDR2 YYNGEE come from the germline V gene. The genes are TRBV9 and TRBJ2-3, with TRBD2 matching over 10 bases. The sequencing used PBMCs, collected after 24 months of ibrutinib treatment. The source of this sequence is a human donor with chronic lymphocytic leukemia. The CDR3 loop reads CASSLGVAGGRVTQYF. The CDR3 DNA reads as TGTGCCAGCAGCCTAGGGGTAGCGGGGGGCCGGGTTACGCAGTATTTT. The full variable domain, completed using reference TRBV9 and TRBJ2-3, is DSGVTQTPKHLITATGQRVTLRCSPRSGDLSVYWYQQSLDQGLQFLIQYYNGEERAKGNILERFSAQQFPDLHSELNLSSLELGDSALYFCASSLGVAGGRVTQYFGPGTRLTVL.